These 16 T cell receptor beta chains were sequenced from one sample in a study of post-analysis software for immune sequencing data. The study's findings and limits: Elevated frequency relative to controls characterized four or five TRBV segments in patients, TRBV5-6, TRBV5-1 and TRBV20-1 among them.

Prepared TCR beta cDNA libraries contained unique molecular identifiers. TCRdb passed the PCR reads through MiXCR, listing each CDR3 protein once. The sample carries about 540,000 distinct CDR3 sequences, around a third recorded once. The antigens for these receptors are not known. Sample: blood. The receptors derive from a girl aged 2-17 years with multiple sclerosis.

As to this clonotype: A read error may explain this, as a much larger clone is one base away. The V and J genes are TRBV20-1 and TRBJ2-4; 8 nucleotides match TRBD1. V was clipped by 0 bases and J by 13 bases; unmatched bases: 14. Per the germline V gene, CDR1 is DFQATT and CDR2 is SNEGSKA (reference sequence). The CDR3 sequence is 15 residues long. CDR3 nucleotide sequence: TGCAGTGCTAGAGAACCCCTTGGGACAGGCTACGGGCAGTACTTC. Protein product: CSAREPLGTGYGQYF.

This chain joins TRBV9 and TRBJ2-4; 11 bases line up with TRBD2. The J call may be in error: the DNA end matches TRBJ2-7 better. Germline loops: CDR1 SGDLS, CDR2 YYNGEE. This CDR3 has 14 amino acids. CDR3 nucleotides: TGTGCCAGCGGAAGGGGGACTAGCGGCTACGAGCAGTACTTC. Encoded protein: CASGRGTSGYEQYF.

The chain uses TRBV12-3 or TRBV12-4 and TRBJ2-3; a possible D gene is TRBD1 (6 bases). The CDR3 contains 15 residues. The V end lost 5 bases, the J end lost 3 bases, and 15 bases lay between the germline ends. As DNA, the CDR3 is TGTGCCAGCAGTCCCCAAGACAGGCTGACAGATACGCAGTATTTT. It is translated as CASSPQDRLTDTQYF.

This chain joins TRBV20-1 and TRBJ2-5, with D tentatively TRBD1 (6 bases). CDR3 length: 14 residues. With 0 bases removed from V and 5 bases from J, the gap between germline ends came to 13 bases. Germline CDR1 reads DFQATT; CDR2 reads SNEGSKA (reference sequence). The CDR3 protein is CSARDNRVVETQYF. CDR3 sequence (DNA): TGCAGTGCTAGAGATAACAGGGTCGTGGAGACCCAGTACTTC.

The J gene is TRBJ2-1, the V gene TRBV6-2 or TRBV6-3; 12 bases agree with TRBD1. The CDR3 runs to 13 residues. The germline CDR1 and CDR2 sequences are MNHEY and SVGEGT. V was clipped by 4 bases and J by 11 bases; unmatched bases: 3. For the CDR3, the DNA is TGTGCCAGCAGTTCGGGGACAGGGGGCCAGCAGTTCTTC. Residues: CASSSGTGGQQFF.

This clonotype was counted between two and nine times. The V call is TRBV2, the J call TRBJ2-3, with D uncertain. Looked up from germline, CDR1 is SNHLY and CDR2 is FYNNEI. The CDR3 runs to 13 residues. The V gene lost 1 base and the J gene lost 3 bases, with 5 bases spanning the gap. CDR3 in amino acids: CASSEDVTDTQYF. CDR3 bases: TGTGCCAGCAGTGAAGATGTGACAGATACGCAGTATTTT.

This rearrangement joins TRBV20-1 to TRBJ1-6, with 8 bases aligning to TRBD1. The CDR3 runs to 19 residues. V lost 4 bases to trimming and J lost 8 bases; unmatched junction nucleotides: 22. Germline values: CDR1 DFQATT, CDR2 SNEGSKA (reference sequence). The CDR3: CSATLVTRTGPTSYSPLHF. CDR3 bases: TGCAGTGCTACCTTGGTTACCCGGACAGGGCCTACGAGTTATTCACCCCTCCACTTT.

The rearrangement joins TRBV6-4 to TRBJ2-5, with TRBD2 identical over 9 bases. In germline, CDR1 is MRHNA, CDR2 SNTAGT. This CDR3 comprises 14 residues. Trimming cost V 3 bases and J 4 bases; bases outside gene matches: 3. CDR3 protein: CASSERGGGETQYF. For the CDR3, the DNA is TGTGCCAGCAGTGAGCGGGGGGGAGGAGAGACCCAGTACTTC.

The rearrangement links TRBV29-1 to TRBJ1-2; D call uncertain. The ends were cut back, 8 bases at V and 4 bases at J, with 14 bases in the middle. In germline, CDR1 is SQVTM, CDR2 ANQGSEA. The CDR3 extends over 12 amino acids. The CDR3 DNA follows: TGCAGCCATCAAGAGCCTAGCTATGGCTACACCTTC. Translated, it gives CSHQEPSYGYTF.

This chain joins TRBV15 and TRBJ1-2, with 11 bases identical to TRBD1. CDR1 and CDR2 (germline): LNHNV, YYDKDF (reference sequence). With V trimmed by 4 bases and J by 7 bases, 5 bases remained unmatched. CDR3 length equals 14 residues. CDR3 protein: CATSTGQGARGYTF. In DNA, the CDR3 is TGTGCCACCAGCACTGGACAGGGGGCGCGTGGCTACACCTTC.

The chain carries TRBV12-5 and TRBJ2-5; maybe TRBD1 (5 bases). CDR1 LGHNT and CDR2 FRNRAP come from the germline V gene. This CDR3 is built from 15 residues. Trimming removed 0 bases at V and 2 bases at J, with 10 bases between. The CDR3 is CASGLVGGAQETQYF. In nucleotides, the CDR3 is TGTGCTAGTGGTTTGGTCGGTGGGGCGCAAGAGACCCAGTACTTC.

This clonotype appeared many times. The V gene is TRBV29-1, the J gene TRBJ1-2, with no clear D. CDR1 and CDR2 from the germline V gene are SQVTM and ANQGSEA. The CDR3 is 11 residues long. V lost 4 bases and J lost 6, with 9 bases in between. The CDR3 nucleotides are TGCAGCGTTGGAGGGTCGGATGGCTACACCTTC. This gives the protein CSVGGSDGYTF.

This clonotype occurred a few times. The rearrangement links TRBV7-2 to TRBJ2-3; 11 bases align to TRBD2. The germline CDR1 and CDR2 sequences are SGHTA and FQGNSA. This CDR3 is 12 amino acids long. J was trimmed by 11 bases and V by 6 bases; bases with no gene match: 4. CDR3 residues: CASSLGLAGQYF. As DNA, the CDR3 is TGTGCCAGCAGTCTCGGACTAGCGGGGCAGTATTTT.

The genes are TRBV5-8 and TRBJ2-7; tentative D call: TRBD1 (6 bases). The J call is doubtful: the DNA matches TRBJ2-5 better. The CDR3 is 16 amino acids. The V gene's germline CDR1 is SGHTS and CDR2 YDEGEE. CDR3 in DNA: TGTGCCAGCAGCTTGGGGGGCCCTTGGGGGCAGGAGACCCAGTACTTC. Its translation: CASSLGGPWGQETQYF.

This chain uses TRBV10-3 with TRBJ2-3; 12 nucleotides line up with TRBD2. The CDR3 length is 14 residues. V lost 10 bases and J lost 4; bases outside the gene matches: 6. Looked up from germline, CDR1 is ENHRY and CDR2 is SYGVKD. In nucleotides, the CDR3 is TGTGCCAGCCGACTAGCGGGGGAATCAGATACGCAGTATTTT. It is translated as CASRLAGESDTQYF.

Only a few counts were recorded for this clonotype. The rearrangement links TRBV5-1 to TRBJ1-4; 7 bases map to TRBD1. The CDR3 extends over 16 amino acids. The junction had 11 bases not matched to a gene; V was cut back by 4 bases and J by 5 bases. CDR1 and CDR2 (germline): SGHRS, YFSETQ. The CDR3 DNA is TGCGCCAGCAGCATGGACCAGACAGGGAGGAATGAAAAACTGTTTTTT. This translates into CASSMDQTGRNEKLFF.